Here is one T cell receptor (beta chain) with its context. This clone was observed a single time. Its antigen target is currently unknown. No per-base quality is available; no much larger clone lies one base away. These data belong to a study of blood T cell repertoires in COVID-19 (dated by TCRdb to the early 2020s). Context from the whole study: The collaborator samples originated in the United States, Italy and Spain and spanned the acute and convalescent phases of COVID-19. The material from the prospective study consisted of cDNA or gDNA derived from T cells, B-cell-depleted T cells, or PBMCs. The dataset comprised deeply sampled blood TCRbeta repertoires from subjects exposed to, actively infected with, or recovered from COVID-19. A freely available public database, intended as a resource for researchers studying the immune response to SARS-CoV-2, is where the repertoires were released. The samples were drawn from two sources: the first 160 participants of the ongoing ImmuneRACE study, and approximately 1,300 subjects contributed by 6 global collaborators. Sample metadata almost always included a de-identified subject ID, COVID-19 status, age in years and sex. Where HLA class I and class II types were available, the types were taken from metadata supplied by the sample provider, not from assay-based typing. Here is what the overall study found, with its caveats: Clinical and demographic metadata were provided uncurated, with the amount varying by source and participant.

Whole blood was collected in K2EDTA tubes by collaborating institutions according to the institutions' own protocols. For TCRbeta analysis, collaborator samples were shipped as frozen whole blood, as isolated PBMCs, or as DNA extracted from either sample type. Taken from cysteine to phenylalanine, the CDR3 has 15 residues. This entry keeps only the CDR3 DNA: 45 bases, framed from base 1. Deletion took 3 bases off V and 0 bases off J, with a span of 9 bases between the germline ends. CDR1 and CDR2, per the germline V gene (reference sequence), are SEHNR and FQNEAQ. TCRbeta CDR3 regions were amplified from genomic DNA using the immunoSEQ Assay, a bias-controlled multiplex PCR. Turning to the authors' computational methods: The number of nucleated cells in each sample was estimated from the amplification of reference gene primers within the assay. Sequence reads were collapsed and filtered to measure the absolute abundance of every unique TCRbeta CDR3 rearrangement. For each sample, productive Simpson clonality was calculated as the square root of Simpson's diversity index over productive rearrangements. The immuneACCESS repertoire file appears here via TCRdb, limited to in-frame rearrangements. These files lack a portion of the clones; in checked studies, under half of the deficit traces to unresolved V genes, and the cause of the others is not known. Clone size and V and J calls were adopted from that table, with D and trimming inferred from the DNA. The sample data list more than 130,000 clones, and approximately 80% of these were observed just once. Of the sample, 6% to 7.5% is held by the ten largest clones.

The rearranged segments are TRBV7-9 and TRBJ2-1, and perhaps TRBD1 as D gene, on 6 matching bases. Sequencing was carried out using peripheral blood. The clonotype originates from a human donor in a cohort sampled during active COVID-19. Read as DNA, the sequence is TGTGCCAGCAGCTTCCAAGGGGGCTCCTACAATGAGCAGTTCTTC. Its translation is CASSFQGGSYNEQFF.